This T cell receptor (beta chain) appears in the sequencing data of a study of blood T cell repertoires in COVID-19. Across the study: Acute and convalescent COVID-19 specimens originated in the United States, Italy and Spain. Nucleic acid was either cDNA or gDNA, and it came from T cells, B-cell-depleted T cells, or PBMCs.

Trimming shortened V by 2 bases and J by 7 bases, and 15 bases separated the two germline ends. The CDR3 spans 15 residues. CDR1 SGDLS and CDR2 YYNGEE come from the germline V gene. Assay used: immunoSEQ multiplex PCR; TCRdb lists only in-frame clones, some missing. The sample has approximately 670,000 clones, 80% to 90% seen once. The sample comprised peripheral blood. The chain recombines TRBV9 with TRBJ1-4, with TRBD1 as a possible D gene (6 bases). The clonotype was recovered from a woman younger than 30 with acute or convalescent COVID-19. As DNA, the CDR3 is TGTGCCAGCAGCGTCCAGACGGGAGGGGGTGAAAAACTGTTTTTT. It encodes CASSVQTGGGEKLFF.